This T cell receptor beta chain was obtained from a study of T cell responses to AZD1222 COVID-19 vaccine. TCRdb's copy holds only in-frame clones and misses some; the assay was immunoSEQ multiplex PCR. The sample consists of tens of thousands of clones, over 75% of them appearing once. The study's findings and limits: Donor demographics were predominantly white British with a female majority; clonal diversity may be underestimated. Just 6 or 7 AZD1222 recipients were seropositive at baseline. The study found Spike-specific TCR breadth and depth rose after two AZD1222 doses. Repertoires were obtained solely post-peak T cell response.

CDR1 is LGHDT, CDR2 YNNKEL, per germline (reference sequence). Trimming took 4 bases from V and 8 from J, leaving 17 bases between them. There are 14 residues in the CDR3. A note on this clone: Its antigen is as yet unknown.

This TCR came from an adult who received the AZD1222 COVID-19 vaccine. V gene TRBV3-1 (or the pseudogene TRBV3-2) combines with J gene TRBJ1-1; D unresolved. The sample in question was peripheral blood, obtained 28 days after the second AZD1222 dose. The chain's CDR3 is CASSREGVGFEAFF. Written as DNA, the CDR3 is TGTGCCAGCAGCCGCGAGGGTGTTGGTTTCGAAGCTTTCTTT.